The present entry profiles one T cell receptor beta chain with its context. This entry comes from a study of OX40 agonist ivuxolimab in advanced cancers. Trimming took off 6 bases at V and 5 bases at J, with 19 bases between the two ends. The CDR3 spans 15 residues. Germline V gene data show CDR1 as LNHDA and CDR2 as SQIVND (reference sequence). Only in-frame clones appear in the TCRdb table, and some are missing; sequencing was by immunoSEQ multiplex PCR. The repertoire holds 50,000 to 70,000 clones, with around 84% as singletons. V gene TRBV19 combines with J gene TRBJ2-5; tentative D call: TRBD2 (6 bases). This material consisted of CD4+ or CD8+ T cells sorted from blood, taken in a trial of the OX40 agonist ivuxolimab. This sequence originates from an adult with an advanced solid tumor such as melanoma, head and neck, liver or kidney cancer. CDR3: CASSRWVAVMETQYF. The CDR3 bases are TGTGCCAGTAGCCGGTGGGTAGCGGTGATGGAGACCCAGTACTTC.